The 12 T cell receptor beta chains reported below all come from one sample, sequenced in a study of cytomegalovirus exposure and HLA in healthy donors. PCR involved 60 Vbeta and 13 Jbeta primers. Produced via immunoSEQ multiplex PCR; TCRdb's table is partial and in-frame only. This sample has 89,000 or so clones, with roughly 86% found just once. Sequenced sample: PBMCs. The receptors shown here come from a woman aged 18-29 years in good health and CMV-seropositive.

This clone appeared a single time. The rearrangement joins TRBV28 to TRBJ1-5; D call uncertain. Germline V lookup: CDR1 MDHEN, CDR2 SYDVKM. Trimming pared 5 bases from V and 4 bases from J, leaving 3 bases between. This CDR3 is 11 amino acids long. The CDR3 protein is CASSTNQPQHF. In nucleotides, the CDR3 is TGTGCCAGCAGTACAAATCAGCCCCAGCATTTT. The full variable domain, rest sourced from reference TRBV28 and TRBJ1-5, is DVKVTQSSRYLVKRTGEKVFLECVQDMDHENMFWYRQDPGLGLRLIYFSYDVKMKEKGDIPEGYSVSREKKERFSLILESASTNQTSMYLCASSTNQPQHFGDGTRLSIL.

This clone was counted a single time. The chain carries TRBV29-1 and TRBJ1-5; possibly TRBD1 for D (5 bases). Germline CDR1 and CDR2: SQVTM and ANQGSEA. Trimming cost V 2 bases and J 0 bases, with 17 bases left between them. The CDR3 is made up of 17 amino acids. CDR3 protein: CSVEFRGGRHSNQPQHF. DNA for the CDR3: TGCAGCGTTGAATTTCGGGGGGGTCGACATAGCAATCAGCCCCAGCATTTT.

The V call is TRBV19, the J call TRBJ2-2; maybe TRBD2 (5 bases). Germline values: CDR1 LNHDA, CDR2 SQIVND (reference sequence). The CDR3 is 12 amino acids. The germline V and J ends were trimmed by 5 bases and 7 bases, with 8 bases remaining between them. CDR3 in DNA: TGTGCCAGTAGTTGGAGGCACGGGGAGCTGTTTTTT. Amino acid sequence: CASSWRHGELFF.

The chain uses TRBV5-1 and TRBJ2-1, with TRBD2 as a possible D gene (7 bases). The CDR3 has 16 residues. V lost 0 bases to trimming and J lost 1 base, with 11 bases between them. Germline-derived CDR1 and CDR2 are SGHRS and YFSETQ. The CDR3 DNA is TGCGCCAGCAGCTTGGACGCGGGGGCGTCCTACAATGAGCAGTTCTTC. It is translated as CASSLDAGASYNEQFF.

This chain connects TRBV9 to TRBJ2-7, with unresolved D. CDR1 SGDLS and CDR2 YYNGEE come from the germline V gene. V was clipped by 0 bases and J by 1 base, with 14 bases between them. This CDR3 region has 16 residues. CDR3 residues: CASSVDGMVGSYEQYF. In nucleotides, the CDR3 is TGTGCCAGCAGCGTAGACGGTATGGTCGGGTCCTACGAGCAGTACTTC.

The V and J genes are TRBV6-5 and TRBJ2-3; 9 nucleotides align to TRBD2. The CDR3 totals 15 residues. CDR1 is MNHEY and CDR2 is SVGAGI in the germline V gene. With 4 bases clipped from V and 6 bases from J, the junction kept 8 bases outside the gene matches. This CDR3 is CASSLMREGSDTQYF. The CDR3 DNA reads TGTGCCAGCAGTTTGATGCGGGAGGGGTCTGATACGCAGTATTTT.

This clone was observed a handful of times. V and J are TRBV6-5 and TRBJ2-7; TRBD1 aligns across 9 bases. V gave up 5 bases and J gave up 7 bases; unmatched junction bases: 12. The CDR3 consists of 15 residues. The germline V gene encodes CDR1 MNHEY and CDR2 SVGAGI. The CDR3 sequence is CASSASGTGQGEQYF. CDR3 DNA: TGTGCCAGCAGTGCCTCCGGGACAGGACAGGGGGAGCAGTACTTC.

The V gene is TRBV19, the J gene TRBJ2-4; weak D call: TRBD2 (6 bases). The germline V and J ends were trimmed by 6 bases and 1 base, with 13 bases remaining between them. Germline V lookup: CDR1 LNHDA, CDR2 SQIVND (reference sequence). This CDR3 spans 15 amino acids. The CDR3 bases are TGTGCCAGTAGGCGGAATCTAGCGGCCAAAAACATTCAGTACTTC. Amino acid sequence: CASRRNLAAKNIQYF.

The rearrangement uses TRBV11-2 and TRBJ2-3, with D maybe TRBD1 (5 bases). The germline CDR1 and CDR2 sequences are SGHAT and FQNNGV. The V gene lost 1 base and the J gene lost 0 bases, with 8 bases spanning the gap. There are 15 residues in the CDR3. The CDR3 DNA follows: TGTGCCAGCAGCTTAGGAAGGGGAAGCACAGATACGCAGTATTTT. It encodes CASSLGRGSTDTQYF.

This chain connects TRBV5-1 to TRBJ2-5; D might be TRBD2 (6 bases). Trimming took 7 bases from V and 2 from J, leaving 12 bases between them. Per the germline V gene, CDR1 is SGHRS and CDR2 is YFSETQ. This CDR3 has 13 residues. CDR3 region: CASREPQQETQYF. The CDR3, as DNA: TGCGCCAGCCGGGAGCCGCAACAAGAGACCCAGTACTTC. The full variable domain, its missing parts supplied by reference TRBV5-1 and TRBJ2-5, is KAGVTQTPRYLIKTRGQQVTLSCSPISGHRSVSWYQQTPGQGLQFLFEYFSETQRNKGNFPGRFSGRQFSNSRSEMNVSTLELGDSALYLCASREPQQETQYFGPGTRLLVL.

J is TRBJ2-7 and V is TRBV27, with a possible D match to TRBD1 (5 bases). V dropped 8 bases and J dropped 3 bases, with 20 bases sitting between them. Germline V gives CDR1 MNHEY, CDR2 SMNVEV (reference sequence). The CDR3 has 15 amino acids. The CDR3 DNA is TGTGCCAGCGGACACGGTGATAGTTGGAACTACGAGCAGTACTTC. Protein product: CASGHGDSWNYEQYF.

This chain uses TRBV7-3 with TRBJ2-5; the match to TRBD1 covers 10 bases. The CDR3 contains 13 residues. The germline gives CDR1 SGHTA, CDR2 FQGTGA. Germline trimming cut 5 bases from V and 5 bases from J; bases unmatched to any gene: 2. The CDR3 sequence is CASSRGQGETQYF. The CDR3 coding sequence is TGTGCCAGCAGCCGGGGACAGGGGGAGACCCAGTACTTC.